This T cell receptor beta chain was obtained from a study of cytomegalovirus exposure and HLA in healthy donors. The PCR employed 60 Vbeta primers together with 13 Jbeta primers. Using immunoSEQ multiplex PCR, the repertoire was profiled, and TCRdb retains in-frame clones only, with some absent. The repertoire holds about 140,000 clones, over 65% seen once, with less than 3% in the top ten. Germline lookup yields CDR1 MDHEN and CDR2 SYDVKM. V was pared by 4 bases and J by 2 bases, with 3 bases of the junction left unmatched. The CDR3 runs to 14 residues. The V call is TRBV28, the J call TRBJ2-3; the match to TRBD2 covers 7 bases. This receptor was obtained from a male donor in good health and CMV-seronegative. Sequencing used PBMCs. The CDR3 DNA is TGTGCCAGCAGTTCTAGCGGCCTCACAGATACGCAGTATTTT. As protein: CASSSSGLTDTQYF.